Below are 22 T cell receptor beta chains sequenced from a single sample in a study of shared clonotypes between healthy human individuals. The method was immunoSEQ multiplex PCR; TCRdb's version includes in-frame clones alone and lacks a portion of them. The table includes 950,000 to 1,300,000 clones, about 74% detected once. Sequenced input: memory CD4+ T cells sorted from blood. The subset denotes: CD45RA-negative fraction. All receptors come from a young man in good health.

The chain has TRBV5-4 and TRBJ2-1, with 13 positions matching TRBD2. The germline V gene encodes CDR1 SGHNT and CDR2 YYREEE (reference sequence). V was clipped by 2 bases and J by 8 bases; unmatched bases: 7. The CDR3 has 16 amino acids. This CDR3 is CASSFTSGRVTHEQFF. CDR3 DNA: TGTGCCAGCAGCTTCACTAGCGGGAGGGTTACGCATGAGCAGTTCTTC.

This clone occurred many times. The rearrangement joins TRBV18 to TRBJ1-4; D might be TRBD1 (5 bases). V lost 9 bases to trimming and J lost 5 bases, with 19 bases between them. The CDR3 length is 15 residues. Germline CDR1 and CDR2: KGHSH and LQKENI. This CDR3 reads CASHGAGTANEKLFF. The CDR3 DNA reads as TGTGCCAGTCACGGGGCCGGGACGGCGAATGAAAAACTGTTTTTT.

This clone showed up just once. The chain couples TRBV6-6 to TRBJ1-5; D is perhaps TRBD1 (5 bases). There are 15 residues in the CDR3. Per the germline V gene, CDR1 is MNHNY and CDR2 is SVGAGI (reference sequence). The ends were cut back, 2 bases at V and 2 bases at J, with 10 bases in the middle. CDR3 in DNA: TGTGCCAGCAGTTACGGCTTACAGGGCAATCAGCCCCAGCATTTT. Amino acids: CASSYGLQGNQPQHF.

The J gene is TRBJ2-5, the V gene TRBV7-7; D remains unclear. This CDR3 has 11 amino acids. The germline V gene has CDR1 SSHAT and CDR2 FNYEAQ (reference sequence). CDR3 nucleotides: TGTGCGGTCCGGCGTGAAGAGACCCAGTACTTC. Its translation: CAVRREETQYF. The entire variable domain, with the rest obtained from reference TRBV7-7 and TRBJ2-5, is as follows: GAGVSQSPRYKVTKRGQDVTLRCDPISSHATLYWYQQALGQGPEFLTYFNYEAQPDKSGLPSDRFSAERPEGSISTLTIQRTEQRDSAMYRCAVRREETQYFGPGTRLLVL.

This chain links TRBV28 with TRBJ2-3; TRBD2 agrees at 10 bases. Germline V gene data show CDR1 as MDHEN and CDR2 as SYDVKM. This CDR3 has 15 residues. V was pared by 4 bases and J by 3 bases, with 4 bases of the junction left unmatched. The CDR3 reads CASSSSGRGTDTQYF. In DNA, the CDR3 is TGTGCCAGCAGTTCCAGCGGGAGGGGGACAGATACGCAGTATTTT.

Many counts were recorded for this clone. The V and J genes are TRBV4-2 and TRBJ2-1; D is possibly TRBD2 (6 bases). The V end lost 5 bases, the J end lost 3 bases, and 14 bases lay between the germline ends. The CDR3 runs 15 residues. From germline, CDR1 is LGHNA and CDR2 YNFKEQ. CDR3 bases: TGTGCCAGCAGCGTGGACGGGAGAATCTACAATGAGCAGTTCTTC. Translated, it gives CASSVDGRIYNEQFF.

The rearrangement uses TRBV7-2 and TRBJ2-2; D might be TRBD2 (6 bases). Trimming took off 4 bases at V and 5 bases at J, with 14 bases between the two ends. From germline, CDR1 is SGHTA and CDR2 FQGNSA. CDR3 length equals 15 residues. Here the CDR3 reads CASSSKDGRTGELFF. CDR3 coding DNA: TGTGCCAGCAGCTCGAAGGACGGGAGAACCGGGGAGCTGTTTTTT.

In nucleotides, the CDR3 is TGTGCCAGCAGTTTATCTCGGCAGGGAACAGATACGCAGTATTTT. It yields the protein CASSLSRQGTDTQYF. V gene TRBV27 combines with J gene TRBJ2-3; D perhaps matches TRBD1 (5 bases). CDR3 size: 15 residues. Per germline, CDR1 MNHEY and CDR2 SMNVEV (reference sequence). V gave up 0 bases and J gave up 3 bases, with 10 bases separating them.

The gene calls are TRBV9 and TRBJ1-6, with 9 bases matching TRBD1. Trimming took 5 bases from V and 0 from J; bases not matched to a gene: 3. There are 16 residues in the CDR3. Germline V gives CDR1 SGDLS, CDR2 YYNGEE. CDR3 bases: TGTGCCAGCAGAGGACAGGGGAACTCCTATAATTCACCCCTCCACTTT. It encodes CASRGQGNSYNSPLHF.

The gene calls are TRBV9 and TRBJ2-7; no clear D. Germline CDR1 reads SGDLS; CDR2 reads YYNGEE. The CDR3 has 14 amino acids. Trimming removed 4 bases from V and 2 bases from J, with 13 bases in between. This chain's CDR3 is CASSSTQVPYEQYF. In nucleotides, the CDR3 is TGTGCCAGCAGCTCTACGCAGGTCCCCTACGAGCAGTACTTC.

The chain uses TRBV5-4 and TRBJ2-3; D possibly matches TRBD1 or TRBD2 (5 bases each). This CDR3 spans 15 amino acids. Germline V gene data show CDR1 as SGHNT and CDR2 as YYREEE (reference sequence). Trimming pared 7 bases from V and 0 bases from J, leaving 15 bases between. The CDR3 spells CASGAGTASTDTQYF. The DNA of the CDR3 is TGTGCCAGCGGAGCCGGGACCGCTAGCACAGATACGCAGTATTTT.

The chain is built from TRBV7-6 and TRBJ2-2; TRBD2 agrees at 7 bases. Trimming took 0 bases from V and 6 from J; bases not matched to a gene: 4. The CDR3 consists of 15 residues. Germline CDR1 is SGHVS and CDR2 is FNYEAQ. CDR3 coding DNA: TGTGCCAGCAGCTTAGCGCTGGGGGGGGCCGGGGAGCTGTTTTTT. It codes for CASSLALGGAGELFF.

This chain links TRBV6-6 with TRBJ2-2, with 7 bases lining up with TRBD1. The V gene's germline CDR1 is MNHNY and CDR2 SVGAGI (reference sequence). This CDR3 contains 13 residues. V lost 6 bases, J lost 5 bases, and 3 bases stayed unmatched. The CDR3 DNA is TGTGCCAGCAGCCCAGGGGGAACCGGGGAGCTGTTTTTT. Translation: CASSPGGTGELFF.

The CDR3 is CASSLRPGQGYYEQYF. CDR3 sequence (DNA): TGCGCCAGCAGCTTGAGGCCGGGACAGGGATACTACGAGCAGTACTTC. The chain carries TRBV5-1 and TRBJ2-7; 9 nucleotides match TRBD1. Unmatched junction bases numbered 8, after V lost 1 base and J lost 3 bases. The CDR3 extends over 16 amino acids. Germline V gene lookup returns CDR1 SGHRS and CDR2 YFSETQ.

The chain recombines TRBV29-1 with TRBJ1-2; D might be TRBD1 (5 bases). CDR3 length: 15 residues. V was trimmed by 0 bases and J by 2 bases, leaving 13 bases between them. Germline-derived CDR1 and CDR2 are SQVTM and ANQGSEA. The CDR3 nucleotides read TGCAGCGTTGAAGATAAGGGGCTGCGGAACTATGGCTACACCTTC. This encodes CSVEDKGLRNYGYTF.

The CDR3 nucleotides read TGTGCCAGCAGCTGGGGGCCCGCGGGGGCCAACGTCCTGACTTTC. Residues: CASSWGPAGANVLTF. The chain links TRBV7-2 to TRBJ2-6; D is possibly TRBD1 (6 bases). Germline loops: CDR1 SGHTA, CDR2 FQGNSA. V was trimmed by 4 bases and J by 4 bases, leaving 11 bases between them. CDR3 length equals 15 residues.

This clone was found many times. The rearrangement uses TRBV6-1 and TRBJ2-3, with 12 bases that match TRBD2. Per germline, CDR1 MNHNS and CDR2 SASEGT. V was pared by 3 bases and J by 7 bases, with 8 bases of the junction left unmatched. The CDR3 consists of 16 residues. The chain's CDR3 is CASSDPLAGGPNTQYF. The CDR3 DNA is TGTGCCAGCAGTGACCCCCTAGCGGGAGGGCCGAATACGCAGTATTTT.

The chain recombines TRBV5-1 with TRBJ1-1; D call uncertain. CDR1 is SGHRS and CDR2 is YFSETQ in the germline V gene. This CDR3 is built from 13 residues. Trimming shortened V by 0 bases and J by 6 bases, and 9 bases separated the two germline ends. The CDR3 nucleotides read TGCGCCAGCAGCTTGGGGTCGCCGGCTGAAGCTTTCTTT. Translation gives CASSLGSPAEAFF.

A few counts support this clone. The chain carries TRBV19 and TRBJ2-6; D is possibly TRBD1 (6 bases). V lost 5 bases to trimming and J lost 0 bases, with 11 bases between them. The length of the CDR3 is 16 residues. Germline V gene data show CDR1 as LNHDA and CDR2 as SQIVND (reference sequence). CDR3 protein: CASSGQQHSGANVLTF. As DNA, the CDR3 is TGTGCCAGTAGTGGACAGCAACACTCTGGGGCCAACGTCCTGACTTTC. Full variable domain (rest looked up from reference TRBV19 and TRBJ2-6): DGGITQSPKYLFRKEGQNVTLSCEQNLNHDAMYWYRQDPGQGLRLIYYSQIVNDFQKGDIAEGYSVSREKKESFPLTVTSAQKNPTAFYLCASSGQQHSGANVLTFGAGSRLTVL.

DNA of the CDR3: TGTGCCACCAGCACTCAGGATGGACCTTACGAGCAGTACTTC. Protein product: CATSTQDGPYEQYF. J is TRBJ2-7 and V is TRBV15; D unclear. Deletions cut 4 bases from V and 4 bases from J, with 14 bases between. The CDR3 has 14 amino acids. CDR1 and CDR2 (germline): LNHNV, YYDKDF (reference sequence).

The chain combines TRBV28 with TRBJ2-7; 7 bases align to TRBD1. V dropped 6 bases and J dropped 0; count of bases not matched to a gene: 8. This CDR3 has 15 amino acids. Looked up from germline, CDR1 is MDHEN and CDR2 is SYDVKM. The CDR3 spells CASSPGQALSYEQYF. The CDR3 region has the DNA TGTGCCAGCAGCCCCGGACAGGCCCTCTCCTACGAGCAGTACTTC. The whole variable domain, remainder taken from reference TRBV28 and TRBJ2-7, is DVKVTQSSRYLVKRTGEKVFLECVQDMDHENMFWYRQDPGLGLRLIYFSYDVKMKEKGDIPEGYSVSREKKERFSLILESASTNQTSMYLCASSPGQALSYEQYFGPGTRLTVT.

This clone showed up many times. The V call is TRBV5-1, the J call TRBJ2-3; 12 positions match TRBD1. Germline loops: CDR1 SGHRS, CDR2 YFSETQ. Trimming took 5 bases from V and 10 from J; bases not matched to a gene: 8. The CDR3 spans 14 residues. CDR3 residues: CASSPGTGGGAQYF. The CDR3 DNA reads TGCGCCAGCAGTCCCGGGACAGGGGGCGGTGCGCAGTATTTT.